The source of this T cell receptor (beta chain) is a study of cytomegalovirus exposure and HLA in healthy donors. The V end lost 6 bases, the J end lost 0 bases, and 13 bases lay between the germline ends. Germline assignment: CDR1 SGHRS and CDR2 YFSETQ. The CDR3 has 15 residues. This clone came up once. A multiplex PCR was run with 60 Vbeta primers and 13 Jbeta primers. Assay used: immunoSEQ multiplex PCR; TCRdb lists only in-frame clones, some missing. The sample has fewer than 200,000 clones; roughly 80% are singletons. The sample was PBMCs. V and J are TRBV5-1 and TRBJ2-1; D is ambiguous. This clonotype was sampled from a male donor in good health and CMV-seronegative. The CDR3 DNA is TGCGCCAGCACAACTACGTATAGCTCCTACAATGAGCAGTTCTTC. It translates to CASTTTYSSYNEQFF.